This T cell receptor beta chain was sequenced during a study of blood T cell repertoires in COVID-19. Background on the study: Researchers got acute and convalescent COVID-19 samples from the United States, Italy and Spain.

V lost 6 bases and J lost 6, with 16 bases in between. CDR1 and CDR2 (germline): SGHRS, YFSETQ. This CDR3 has 14 residues. Here immunoSEQ multiplex PCR was the method, and the copy in TCRdb shows in-frame clones only, minus some. The data show roughly 180,000 clones, approximately 81% seen once. Participants' reported clinical history set cohort assignment. This receptor was obtained from a woman in her 40s with acute COVID-19. The sample comprised PBMCs or T cells enriched from blood (not recorded which). V gene TRBV5-1 combines with J gene TRBJ2-1; possible D gene TRBD2, 6 bases. CDR3 protein: CASKAGPSTNEQFF. The CDR3 DNA reads TGCGCCAGCAAGGCGGGGCCCTCCACCAATGAGCAGTTCTTC.